These T cell receptor beta chains were read from a single sample in a study of TIL therapy for anti-PD-1-resistant metastatic lung cancer. The data were produced by immunoSEQ multiplex PCR, yet TCRdb's version contains in-frame clones alone and is incomplete. The table has tens of thousands of clones, around 70% seen once; the top ten hold approximately 7.3%. The sequencing here drew on tumor tissue, taken at baseline. The receptors were sampled from a person aged 30 to 80 with non-small cell lung cancer. CDR3s include the opening cysteine and the closing phenylalanine or tryptophan. Fields, in order: D gene, J gene, clone size, V gene, CDR3 protein, CDR3 DNA. A D gene is named only where the DNA matches it firmly. Rows may omit the clone size; those that give it use once, few, many or a size class.

>TRBD1|TRBJ2-7|NA|TRBV7-6
CASSYRQGVSEQYF
TGTGCCAGCAGCTACCGACAGGGGGTAAGCGAGCAGTACTTC
>TRBD1|TRBJ1-5|NA|TRBV6-1
CASRDRGSNQPQHF
TGTGCCAGCCGGGACAGGGGAAGCAATCAGCCCCAGCATTTT
>NA|TRBJ2-6|NA|TRBV10-3
CAISTASSGANVLTF
TGTGCCATCAGTACCGCTTCCTCTGGGGCCAACGTCCTGACTTTC
>NA|TRBJ2-1|NA|TRBV19
CASSMTPSYEQFF
TGTGCCAGTAGTATGACCCCTTCCTATGAGCAGTTCTTC
>TRBD2|TRBJ2-5|few|TRBV10-3
CAIKGVGLAGIETQYF
TGTGCCATCAAGGGGGTCGGGCTAGCGGGGATTGAGACCCAGTACTTC
>TRBD1|TRBJ1-5|medium-sized|TRBV30
CAWSRQGRGGQPQHF
TGTGCCTGGAGTCGACAGGGAAGGGGGGGCCAGCCCCAGCATTTT
>TRBD1|TRBJ2-7|NA|TRBV7-7
CASSLTGSNEQYF
TGTGCCAGCAGCTTGACAGGGTCCAACGAGCAGTACTTC
>NA|TRBJ1-5|NA|TRBV9
CASSEGVSSNQPQHF
TGTGCCAGCAGTGAGGGGGTCTCAAGCAATCAGCCCCAGCATTTT
>NA|TRBJ1-4|few|TRBV6-5
CASSRQSGNEKLFF
TGTGCCAGCAGCCGCCAGTCAGGGAATGAAAAACTGTTTTTT
>TRBD1|TRBJ2-5|NA|TRBV6-1
CASRSGTGEIETQYF
TGTGCCAGCAGGTCCGGGACAGGGGAAATAGAGACCCAGTACTTC
>NA|TRBJ1-6|few|TRBV4-3
CASSQAGGYLHF
TGCGCCAGCAGCCAAGCCGGTGGATACCTCCACTTT
>NA|TRBJ1-2|medium-sized|TRBV12-5
CASGLGGYGYTF
TGTGCTAGTGGTTTAGGGGGGTATGGCTACACCTTC
>NA|TRBJ1-2|once|TRBV19
CASSIGQGYGYTF
TGTGCCAGTAGTATCGGGCAGGGGTATGGCTACACCTTC
>NA|TRBJ2-3|NA|TRBV7-3
CASSLIGDQQYF
TGTGCCAGCAGCTTAATCGGGGACCAGCAGTATTTT
>TRBD2|TRBJ2-3|NA|TRBV7-2
CASSLALEPGLAGASTDTQYF
TGTGCCAGCAGCTTAGCTTTGGAACCGGGACTAGCGGGGGCAAGCACAGATACGCAGTATTTT
>NA|TRBJ1-1|NA|TRBV5-1
CASRPNSGAEAFF
TGCGCCAGCAGACCGAATTCAGGAGCTGAAGCTTTCTTT
>NA|TRBJ2-1|NA|TRBV11-3
CASSFIASSANEQFF
TGTGCCAGCAGCTTTATTGCTAGCAGCGCCAATGAGCAGTTCTTC
>NA|TRBJ2-7|NA|TRBV6-5
CASSYSKGGVSYEQYF
TGTGCCAGCAGTTACTCGAAAGGGGGGGTCTCCTACGAGCAGTACTTC
>NA|TRBJ1-2|NA|TRBV28
CASSSPTDRSDGYTF
TGTGCCAGCAGTTCTCCGACCGACAGGTCGGATGGCTACACCTTC
>TRBD2|TRBJ2-3|NA|TRBV11-2
CASSLLARSTDTQYF
TGTGCCAGCAGTCTACTAGCGCGCAGCACAGATACGCAGTATTTT
>NA|TRBJ2-5|NA|TRBV30
CAWRLGAETQYF
TGTGCCTGGAGGCTAGGGGCAGAGACCCAGTACTTC
>NA|TRBJ2-1|NA|TRBV21-1
CASSKAQGSSYNEQFF
TGTGCCAGCAGCAAAGCCCAGGGAAGCTCCTACAATGAGCAGTTCTTC
>NA|TRBJ1-1|NA|TRBV19
CASSMMGGGNTEAFF
TGTGCCAGTAGTATGATGGGTGGGGGGAACACTGAAGCTTTCTTT
>NA|TRBJ1-2|few|TRBV27
CASSLGPQGNYGYTF
TGTGCCAGCAGTTTAGGGCCCCAGGGGAACTATGGCTACACCTTC
>NA|TRBJ1-1|NA|TRBV6-4
CASSAEGGTNTEAFF
TGTGCCAGCAGTGCGGAGGGGGGCACTAACACTGAAGCTTTCTTT
>TRBD1|TRBJ2-3|NA|TRBV30
CAWSVQGTGVADTQYF
TGTGCCTGGAGTGTACAAGGGACAGGGGTGGCAGATACGCAGTATTTT
>TRBD1|TRBJ2-2|NA|TRBV6-1
CASSGTGDTGELFF
TGTGCCAGCAGTGGGACAGGGGACACCGGGGAGCTGTTTTTT
>TRBD2|TRBJ2-7|NA|TRBV19
CASTALSGSSYEQYF
TGTGCCAGTACCGCCTTGAGCGGGAGCTCCTACGAGCAGTACTTC
>NA|TRBJ2-2|once|TRBV7-9
CASSTGTANTGELFF
TGTGCCAGCAGCACAGGGACGGCGAACACCGGGGAGCTGTTTTTT
>NA|TRBJ2-7|NA|TRBV29-1
CSVVLLESLMDEQYF
TGCAGCGTTGTCTTGCTTGAGTCCCTAATGGACGAGCAGTACTTC
>NA|TRBJ2-3|NA|TRBV7-9
CASSLTWTSTDTQYF
TGTGCCAGCAGCTTGACATGGACTAGCACAGATACGCAGTATTTT
>TRBD1|TRBJ2-4|NA|TRBV7-9
CASSEGQVDGIQYF
TGTGCCAGCAGCGAAGGACAGGTGGACGGCATTCAGTACTTC
>NA|TRBJ2-5|few|TRBV7-2
CASSLDGQGRTQYF
TGTGCCAGCAGCTTAGATGGCCAGGGACGGACCCAGTACTTC
>NA|TRBJ1-3|NA|TRBV19
CASSIALQGVGNTIYF
TGTGCCAGTAGTATAGCTCTCCAGGGCGTGGGAAACACCATATATTTT
>NA|TRBJ2-2|NA|TRBV5-6
CARRGQGVVTGELFF
TGTGCCCGCCGGGGGCAGGGGGTAGTCACCGGGGAGCTGTTTTTT
>NA|TRBJ2-3|NA|TRBV4-3
CASSQAGYTDTQYF
TGCGCCAGCAGCCAAGCGGGGTACACAGATACGCAGTATTTT
>TRBD2|TRBJ2-1|NA|TRBV13
CASSLRGLAGRYEQFF
TGTGCCAGCAGCTTAAGGGGACTAGCGGGAAGGTATGAGCAGTTCTTC
>NA|TRBJ2-7|few|TRBV10-3
CAIVDDGYEQYF
TGTGCCATCGTAGACGATGGGTACGAGCAGTACTTC
>TRBD2|TRBJ2-5|NA|TRBV2
CASSAWTSGGQETQYF
TGTGCCAGCAGTGCTTGGACTAGCGGGGGCCAAGAGACCCAGTACTTC
>NA|TRBJ1-1|NA|TRBV9
CASSPAGRVAEAFF
TGTGCCAGCAGCCCCGCGGGCAGGGTCGCTGAAGCTTTCTTT
>TRBD1|TRBJ1-6|NA|TRBV30
CAFRDSYNSPLHF
TGTGCCTTCCGGGACAGCTATAATTCACCCCTCCACTTT
>NA|TRBJ1-5|NA|TRBV11-3
CARIERETNQPQHF
TGTGCCAGGATCGAACGCGAGACCAATCAGCCCCAGCATTTT
>NA|TRBJ2-1|NA|TRBV6-5
CASMGAYNEQFF
TGTGCCAGCATGGGGGCCTACAATGAGCAGTTCTTC
>NA|TRBJ2-7|NA|TRBV21-1
CASSPPLGSSYEQYF
TGTGCCAGCAGCCCCCCGCTAGGGAGCTCCTACGAGCAGTACTTC
>TRBD1|TRBJ1-5|medium-sized|TRBV10-2
CASSPGGSQPQHF
TGCGCCAGCAGCCCAGGGGGCAGTCAGCCCCAGCATTTT
>NA|TRBJ1-1|NA|TRBV14
CASSLVGGGLTEAFF
TGTGCCAGCAGCCTTGTCGGGGGAGGGTTAACTGAAGCTTTCTTT
>TRBD1|TRBJ2-3|NA|TRBV7-9
CASSPTGVPDTQYF
TGTGCCAGCAGCCCGACAGGGGTTCCAGATACGCAGTATTTT
>TRBD1|TRBJ1-6|NA|TRBV6-5
CASNGQGSPLHF
TGTGCCAGCAATGGACAGGGTTCACCCCTCCACTTT
>NA|TRBJ2-7|NA|TRBV29-1
CSVEKDSGYEQYF
TGCAGCGTTGAGAAGGACAGTGGCTACGAGCAGTACTTC
>NA|TRBJ2-1|NA|TRBV11-3
CATSSRLYNEQFF
TGTGCCACCTCGAGCAGGTTGTACAATGAGCAGTTCTTC
>NA|TRBJ1-1|NA|TRBV10-3
CAIREDRKRAFF
TGTGCCATCAGGGAGGACCGGAAAAGAGCTTTCTTT